This TCR beta chain emerged from a study of T cell repertoires in cytomegalovirus infection. Study as a whole: Based on public TCR beta signatures, there were indications of CMV infection and of a matching HLA type.

TCRdb fed the reads into MiXCR, producing one record per CDR3 protein. The top ten hold roughly 11% of the sample, which has about 150,000 distinct CDR3 sequences, 23% seen once. This clonotype was recorded a few times. Its target is not known. V shed 4 bases and J 4 bases; nucleotides not matched to a gene: 6. The CDR3 is 14 amino acids. Per the germline V gene, CDR1 is DFQATT and CDR2 is SNEGSKA (reference sequence). Study-level results: Using cumulative public TCR beta family frequency, the authors identified those who carried CMV together with the relevant HLA. Dominating the ex vivo response were HLA-C-restricted CMV-specific TCR beta clonotypes.

The sequencing sample was made of PBMCs. The sequence derives from a human donor in good health (CMV status not recorded). Some clones in this sample may be carry-over from other donors' samples. V gene TRBV20-1 combines with J gene TRBJ2-5, with 10 bases matching TRBD2. The CDR3 is CSATSGSRLETQYF. DNA for the CDR3: TGCAGTGCTACTAGCGGGAGTCGGTTAGAGACCCAGTACTTC.